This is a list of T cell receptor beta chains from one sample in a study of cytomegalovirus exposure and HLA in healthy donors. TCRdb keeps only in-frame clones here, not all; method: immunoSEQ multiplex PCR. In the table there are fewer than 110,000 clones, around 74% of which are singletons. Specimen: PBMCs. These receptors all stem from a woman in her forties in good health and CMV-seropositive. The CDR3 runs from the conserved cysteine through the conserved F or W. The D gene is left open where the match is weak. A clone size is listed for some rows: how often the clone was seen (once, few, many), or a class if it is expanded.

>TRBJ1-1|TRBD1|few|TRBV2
TGTGCCAGCAGTTCACAGGGGGCGGAGAACACTGAAGCTTTCTTT
CASSSQGAENTEAFF
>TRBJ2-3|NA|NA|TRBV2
TGTGCCAGCAGTGTATCCACTACACACACAGATACGCAGTATTTT
CASSVSTTHTDTQYF
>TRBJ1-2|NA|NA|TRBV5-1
TGCGCCAGCAGCTTGCAGGGTAGCTACACCTTC
CASSLQGSYTF
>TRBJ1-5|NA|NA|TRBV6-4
TGTGCCAGCAGTGGGACTCCGGATCAGCCCCAGCATTTT
CASSGTPDQPQHF
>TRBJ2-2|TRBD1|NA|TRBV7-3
TGTGCCAGCAGCATCGCCGGGACAGGGTCCTTCGACACCGGGGAGCTGTTTTTT
CASSIAGTGSFDTGELFF
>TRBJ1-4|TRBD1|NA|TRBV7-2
TGTGCCAGCAGCGAGACAGGGTGGAATGAAAAACTGTTTTTT
CASSETGWNEKLFF
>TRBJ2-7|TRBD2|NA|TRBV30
TGTGCCTGGACTCGTAGCGGGGGGCGCGAGCAGTACTTC
CAWTRSGGREQYF
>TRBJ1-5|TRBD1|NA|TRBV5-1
TGCGCCAGCAGCTTGACAGGGGAGGACCAGCCCCAGCATTTT
CASSLTGEDQPQHF
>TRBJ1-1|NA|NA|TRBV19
TGTGCCAGTAGTATTAGTATGAACACTGAAGCTTTCTTT
CASSISMNTEAFF
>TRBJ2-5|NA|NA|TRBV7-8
TGTGCCAGCAGCTCAGTGGCCCAAGAGACCCAGTACTTC
CASSSVAQETQYF
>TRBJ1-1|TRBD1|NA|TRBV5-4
TGTGCCAGCAGCTTGGAAGAGTACAGGGGAACGACCACTGAAGCTTTCTTT
CASSLEEYRGTTTEAFF
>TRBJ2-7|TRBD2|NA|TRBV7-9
TGTGCCAGCAGCTTAGGCGGGGGACTATCCTACGAGCAGTACTTC
CASSLGGGLSYEQYF
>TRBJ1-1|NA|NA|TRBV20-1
TGCAGTGCTGCAGGGTCTACTGAAGCTTTCTTT
CSAAGSTEAFF
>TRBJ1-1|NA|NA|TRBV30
TGTGCCTGGCTGAGGGGGTGGGGGTTACGGAACACTGAAGCTTTCTTT
CAWLRGWGLRNTEAFF
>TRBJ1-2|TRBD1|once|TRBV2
TGTGCCAGCAGTCAGACGGACAGGGTGGCTGGCTACACCTTC
CASSQTDRVAGYTF
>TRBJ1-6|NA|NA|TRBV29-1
TGCAGCGTCTCCGACAGTCGGAATTCACCCCTCCACTTT
CSVSDSRNSPLHF
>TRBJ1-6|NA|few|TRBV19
TGTGCCAGTAGCCCCAGACTTAATTCACCCCTCCACTTT
CASSPRLNSPLHF
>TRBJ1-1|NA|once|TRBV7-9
TGTGCCAGCAGCTTAGCTGCAGGGAACACTGAAGCTTTCTTT
CASSLAAGNTEAFF
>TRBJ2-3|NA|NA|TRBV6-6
TGTGCCAGCAGTTACGGGGGCAGCACAGATACGCAGTATTTT
CASSYGGSTDTQYF
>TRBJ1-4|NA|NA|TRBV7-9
TGTGCCAGCAGCCAGCCGCGGGGGCTTAGGGAAAAACTGTTTTTT
CASSQPRGLREKLFF
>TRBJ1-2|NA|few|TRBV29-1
TGCAGCGTCGGGTTGGGAGGGCTAAACTATGGCTACACCTTC
CSVGLGGLNYGYTF
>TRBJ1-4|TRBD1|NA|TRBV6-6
TGTGCCAGCACAGGGGGAAATAACGAAAAACTGTTTTTT
CASTGGNNEKLFF
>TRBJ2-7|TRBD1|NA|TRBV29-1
TGCAGCGTTCACCCGGGACAGGGGACTTACGAGCAGTACTTC
CSVHPGQGTYEQYF
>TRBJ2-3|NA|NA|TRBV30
TGTGCCCGAGGACAGTCCGATACGCAGTATTTT
CARGQSDTQYF
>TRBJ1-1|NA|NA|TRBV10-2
TGCGCCAGCAGTGACCGGGGGGGAAAAGGAGGGAACACTGAAGCTTTCTTT
CASSDRGGKGGNTEAFF
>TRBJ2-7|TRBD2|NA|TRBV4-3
TGCGCCAGCAGCCAAGGGCGGGGGGGATCCTACGAGCAGTACTTC
CASSQGRGGSYEQYF
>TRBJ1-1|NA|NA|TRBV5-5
TGTGCCAGCAGCTTGGGCAGCCTAGTGAACACTGAAGCTTTCTTT
CASSLGSLVNTEAFF
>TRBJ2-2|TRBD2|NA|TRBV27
TGTGCCAGGGCCTTGCTTAGCGGGGGGGCCCGAACCGGGGAGCTGTTTTTT
CARALLSGGARTGELFF